A single sample gave rise to the 10 T cell receptor beta chains below, sequenced in a study of OX40 agonist ivuxolimab in advanced cancers. Only in-frame clones appear in the TCRdb table, and some are missing; sequencing was by immunoSEQ multiplex PCR. The sample shows approximately 80,000 clones, approximately 89% of them seen only once. Specimen: CD4+ or CD8+ T cells sorted from blood, collected in a trial of the OX40 agonist ivuxolimab. Every receptor here comes from an adult with an advanced solid tumor such as melanoma, head and neck, liver or kidney cancer.

The J gene is TRBJ1-6, the V gene TRBV6-5, with 7 bases lining up with TRBD1. Germline values: CDR1 MNHEY, CDR2 SVGAGI. J was trimmed by 4 bases and V by 5 bases; bases with no gene match: 5. This CDR3 is 15 amino acids long. The CDR3 region has the DNA TGTGCCAGCAGTCCTCCGGGACAGTATAATTCACCCCTCCACTTT. It yields the protein CASSPPGQYNSPLHF.

The J gene is TRBJ2-4, the V gene TRBV5-1, with 8 nucleotides matching TRBD2. V was pared by 4 bases and J by 3 bases, with 3 bases of the junction left unmatched. This CDR3 comprises 14 residues. Germline V CDR1 and CDR2: SGHRS, YFSETQ. The CDR3 bases are TGCGCCAGCAGCCTGGGACTAGGCAAAAACATTCAGTACTTC. It translates to CASSLGLGKNIQYF. Full variable domain (outside the CDR3, taken from reference TRBV5-1 and TRBJ2-4): KAGVTQTPRYLIKTRGQQVTLSCSPISGHRSVSWYQQTPGQGLQFLFEYFSETQRNKGNFPGRFSGRQFSNSRSEMNVSTLELGDSALYLCASSLGLGKNIQYFGAGTRLSVL.

This clone came up a few times. The rearrangement uses TRBV2 and TRBJ1-5; D is perhaps TRBD1 (6 bases). The germline V gene encodes CDR1 SNHLY and CDR2 FYNNEI. V dropped 6 bases and J dropped 3 bases, with 12 bases sitting between them. There are 14 residues in the CDR3. Here the CDR3 reads CASSLGGLNQPQHF. The CDR3 DNA follows: TGTGCCAGCAGCTTGGGGGGGCTCAATCAGCCCCAGCATTTT.

The chain links TRBV2 to TRBJ2-3; D is uncertain. The CDR3 has 12 residues. Germline assignment: CDR1 SNHLY and CDR2 FYNNEI. Trimming pared 7 bases from V and 6 bases from J, leaving 11 bases between. This CDR3 reads CASMPMWDTQYF. CDR3 nucleotide sequence: TGTGCCAGCATGCCCATGTGGGATACGCAGTATTTT.

This clone occurred once. The chain is built from TRBV6-6 and TRBJ2-4, with 7 bases lining up with TRBD1. V lost 5 bases to trimming and J lost 9 bases; unmatched junction nucleotides: 4. Looked up from germline, CDR1 is MNHNY and CDR2 is SVGAGI (reference sequence). The CDR3 consists of 12 residues. The CDR3 DNA reads TGTGCCAGCAGTCGACAGGGCGGCATTCAGTACTTC. Translated, it gives CASSRQGGIQYF.

V usage is TRBV29-1 and J usage is TRBJ1-1; no firm D call. CDR1 SQVTM and CDR2 ANQGSEA come from the germline V gene. V lost 5 bases to trimming and J lost 4 bases, with 17 bases between them. There are 14 residues in the CDR3. CDR3 bases: TGCAGCGTTCCTGGCCCGGTTTCCGTCACTGAAGCTTTCTTT. It is translated as CSVPGPVSVTEAFF.

V gene TRBV5-4 combines with J gene TRBJ2-3; D not resolved. The CDR3 runs to 15 residues. Germline assignment: CDR1 SGHNT and CDR2 YYREEE (reference sequence). Trimming stripped 0 bases from V and 1 base from J, with 9 bases between. CDR3 DNA: TGTGCCAGCAGCTTGGGGGGAACACGCACAGATACGCAGTATTTT. Protein sequence: CASSLGGTRTDTQYF.

In its sample, this clone was seen once. The V call is TRBV2, the J call TRBJ2-1, with a weak D call TRBD1 (7 bases). The CDR3 contains 15 residues. Trimming removed 5 bases at V and 10 bases at J, with 21 bases between. Looked up from germline, CDR1 is SNHLY and CDR2 is FYNNEI. CDR3: CASSLQGLQGGEQFF. The CDR3 DNA is TGTGCCAGCAGTTTACAGGGTCTCCAGGGGGGAGAGCAGTTCTTC.

The V call is TRBV6-1, the J call TRBJ2-7, with 9 bases identical to TRBD1. This CDR3 has 15 amino acids. Trimming cost V 0 bases and J 2 bases; bases outside gene matches: 2. Germline CDR1 is MNHNS and CDR2 is SASEGT. The CDR3 region has the DNA TGTGCCAGCAGTGAAGCGGGACAGGGACCCTACGAGCAGTACTTC. Its translation: CASSEAGQGPYEQYF.

This chain uses TRBV7-2 with TRBJ2-2, with 8 bases lining up with TRBD1. The V gene end was trimmed by 3 bases and the J gene end by 2 bases; junction bases not matched to a gene: 2. CDR3 length: 15 residues. Germline CDR1 and CDR2: SGHTA and FQGNSA. CDR3 coding DNA: TGTGCCAGCAGCTTGACAGGGGATAACACCGGGGAGCTGTTTTTT. Protein sequence: CASSLTGDNTGELFF.